This TCR beta chain came from a study of CD8+ T cells in alopecia areata. The CDR3 consists of 14 residues. Germline V gene lookup returns CDR1 SGDLS and CDR2 YYNGEE. Between the trimmed V and J ends, which lost 0 bases and 7 bases, there was a span of 14 bases. RNA extraction was followed by reverse transcription into cDNA, which acted as the sequencing template. Clones were read by immunoSEQ multiplex PCR, and TCRdb kept only the in-frame ones, dropping some. The table lists some 200,000 clones, over 40% of them singletons. Treatment meaning: oral pan-JAK inhibitor, 5-10 mg twice daily. The material was CD4+ T cells sorted from blood, obtained between weeks 36 and 40, from a patient treated with tofacitinib. The clonotype comes from a human donor with alopecia areata. V and J are TRBV9 and TRBJ2-7, with unresolved D. The CDR3 sequence is CASSVDPQMGEQYF. As DNA, the CDR3 is TGTGCCAGCAGCGTAGACCCCCAAATGGGGGAGCAGTACTTC.